These T cell receptor beta chains were read from a single sample in a study of post-analysis software for immune sequencing data. From the PCR reads, TCRdb called clonotypes with MiXCR, one entry per CDR3 protein. The sample has approximately 630,000 distinct CDR3 sequences, roughly three fifths seen once. The specimen was blood. All receptors come from a girl between 2 and 10 years old with multiple sclerosis. Each CDR3 is given with its conserved first and last residue.

len | j_gene | v_gene | CDR3aa
17 | TRBJ2-1 | TRBV7-2 | CASIPAPRVGNYNEQFF
17 | TRBJ2-5 | TRBV2 | CASSPGLAGGPQETQYF
15 | TRBJ2-7 | TRBV20-1 | CSAAPQGLVTYEQYF
13 | TRBJ2-7 | TRBV30 | CAWSPRSYHEQYF
16 | TRBJ1-2 | TRBV18 | CASSPSDRTSFYGYTF
16 | TRBJ2-1 | TRBV20-1 | CSARDPSASSYNEQFF
14 | TRBJ1-2 | TRBV11-2 | CASSLRAENYDYTF
16 | TRBJ2-7 | TRBV9 | CASSPDGTGGSYEQYF
13 | TRBJ2-3 | TRBV6-1 | CASSELLTDTQYF
14 | TRBJ2-5 | TRBV7-8 | CASGMPGPQETQYF
13 | TRBJ2-2 | TRBV6-6 | CASSYQNTGELFF
13 | TRBJ2-7 | TRBV12-3/TRBV12-4 | CASSPSWGSEQYF
11 | TRBJ1-1 | TRBV15 | CATSRQDLAFF
16 | TRBJ2-7 | TRBV6-5 | CASSISSGTGLYEQYF
15 | . | TRBV20-1 | CSAPGHHPSTYEQYF
17 | TRBJ2-7 | TRBV29-1 | CSPMGTPGQVNSYEQYF
12 | TRBJ2-7 | TRBV20-1 | CSGSGRSYEQYF
13 | TRBJ1-1 | TRBV6-6 | CASKDRRDTEAFF
15 | TRBJ2-5 | TRBV4-2 | CASSQVSQLEETQYF
15 | TRBJ2-3 | TRBV5-1 | CASSFTSGGTDTQYF
16 | TRBJ2-1 | TRBV3-1 | CASTSRGGSAYNEQFF
15 | TRBJ2-4 | TRBV20-1 | CSARRLTGGPNIQYF
16 | TRBJ2-3 | TRBV29-1 | CSVDTLGRARTDTQYF
17 | TRBJ2-1 | TRBV18 | CASSPTRGTNPYNEQFF
12 | TRBJ1-1 | TRBV13 | CASSLGTTEAFF
15 | TRBJ1-2 | TRBV6-2/TRBV6-3 | CASITRTTKNYGYTF
14 | TRBJ1-1 | TRBV30 | CAWTTGTGNTEAFF
16 | TRBJ2-2 | TRBV7-3 | CASRNPGQSNTGELFF
14 | TRBJ2-1 | TRBV7-2 | CASSSGQTRNEQFF
15 | TRBJ2-3 | TRBV18 | CASSPRTGTGDTQYF
13 | TRBJ2-5 | TRBV27 | CASWAGGSKTQYF
14 | . | TRBV9 | CASSVGTRGREQYF
13 | TRBJ1-5 | TRBV10-3 | CAISVEAVRGQHF
15 | TRBJ2-3 | TRBV29-1 | CSVEGTGVGTDTQYF
15 | TRBJ2-5 | TRBV6-5 | CASSYSRAGVGEQYF
13 | TRBJ1-2 | TRBV7-2 | CASSSTGIGGYTF
13 | TRBJ1-2 | TRBV19 | CASNIGLDYGYTF
14 | TRBJ1-2 | TRBV5-1 | CASSLRRQNYGYTF
17 | TRBJ2-2 | TRBV12-5 | CASGLVLGGANTGELFF